The 12 T cell receptor beta chains below all came from one sample that was sequenced in a study of blood T cell repertoires in COVID-19. Sequencing was performed with immunoSEQ multiplex PCR; in TCRdb, only in-frame clones are kept and a portion is missing. The data hold 90,000 to 130,000 clones, with approximately 83% observed a single time. The sequenced material came from peripheral blood. The source of these receptors is a woman between 65 and 79 years old with acute or convalescent COVID-19.

The chain carries TRBV2 and TRBJ2-7, with TRBD1 identical over 9 bases. Germline V gene lookup returns CDR1 SNHLY and CDR2 FYNNEI. After removal of 3 bases from V and 3 bases from J, the junction contained 9 bases not matched to a gene. The CDR3 totals 16 residues. This chain's CDR3 is CASSDSSGQGYYEQYF. For the CDR3, the DNA is TGTGCCAGCAGTGATTCTTCCGGACAGGGGTACTACGAGCAGTACTTC.

V usage is TRBV7-2 and J usage is TRBJ2-7; 13 bases align to TRBD2. Germline loops: CDR1 SGHTA, CDR2 FQGNSA. Trimming at V came to 4 bases and at J to 0 bases, leaving 0 bases not matched to a gene. The CDR3 totals 15 residues. The CDR3 is CASSWTSGSSYEQYF. The CDR3 DNA follows: TGTGCCAGCAGCTGGACTAGCGGGAGCTCCTACGAGCAGTACTTC.

The chain uses TRBV11-2 and TRBJ1-3, with D tentatively TRBD1 (5 bases). Trimming stripped 2 bases from V and 2 bases from J, with 10 bases between. There are 15 residues in the CDR3. CDR1 SGHAT and CDR2 FQNNGV come from the germline V gene. The CDR3 region is CASSLRSGAGNTIYF. CDR3 bases: TGTGCCAGCAGCTTACGGTCGGGGGCTGGAAACACCATATATTTT.

The chain has TRBV30 and TRBJ1-2; 7 nucleotides align to TRBD1. CDR1 and CDR2 from the germline V gene are GTSNPN and SVGIG (reference sequence). The CDR3 runs to 14 residues. V shed 2 bases and J 7 bases; nucleotides not matched to a gene: 10. In DNA, the CDR3 is TGTGCCTGGAGTTTGTTGGACAGGCCGGGTGGCTACACCTTC. It translates to CAWSLLDRPGGYTF.

V is TRBV2 and J is TRBJ2-7; the match to TRBD2 covers 14 bases. The CDR3 spans 15 residues. The V gene's germline CDR1 is SNHLY and CDR2 FYNNEI. The V and J ends lost 6 bases and 8 bases, in that order; junction bases with no gene match: 9. CDR3 loop: CASRETGTSGGQQYF. The CDR3 DNA reads TGTGCCAGCAGAGAAACCGGGACTAGCGGGGGCCAGCAGTACTTC.

The J gene is TRBJ1-5, the V gene TRBV19, with D hard to call. Germline CDR1 reads LNHDA; CDR2 reads SQIVND (reference sequence). This CDR3 contains 13 residues. The V end was cut by 5 bases, the J end by 5 bases, with 10 bases between. Here the CDR3 reads CASSADGDQPQHF. The CDR3 coding sequence is TGTGCCAGTAGTGCGGACGGGGATCAGCCCCAGCATTTT. Based on the CDR3 plus reference TRBV19 and TRBJ1-5, the full variable domain is DGGITQSPKYLFRKEGQNVTLSCEQNLNHDAMYWYRQDPGQGLRLIYYSQIVNDFQKGDIAEGYSVSREKKESFPLTVTSAQKNPTAFYLCASSADGDQPQHFGDGTRLSIL.

V gene TRBV9 combines with J gene TRBJ1-2; D is possibly TRBD1 (5 bases). The V and J ends lost 0 bases and 3 bases respectively, with 18 bases between them. Germline V gene data show CDR1 as SGDLS and CDR2 as YYNGEE. There are 17 residues in the CDR3. CDR3: CASSVGPGKGLDYGYTF. The CDR3, as DNA: TGTGCCAGCAGCGTAGGCCCGGGGAAGGGACTTGACTATGGCTACACCTTC.

This chain connects TRBV3-1 (or the pseudogene TRBV3-2) to TRBJ1-2; the match to TRBD1 covers 7 bases. The germline V gene has CDR1 LGHDT and CDR2 YNNKEL (reference sequence). V was clipped by 1 base and J by 8 bases; unmatched bases: 4. The CDR3 is 13 amino acids. Here the CDR3 reads CASSQGQGKGYTF. The CDR3, as DNA: TGTGCCAGCAGCCAAGGACAGGGTAAGGGCTACACCTTC.

J is TRBJ1-1 and V is TRBV6-5; possibly TRBD1 for D (6 bases). V was trimmed by 4 bases and J by 10 bases, leaving 16 bases between them. CDR3 size: 13 residues. Germline CDR1 is MNHEY and CDR2 is SVGAGI. The CDR3 DNA is TGTGCCAGCAGTTCGGCCGACCAGGGGAGAGCTTTCTTT. This gives the protein CASSSADQGRAFF.

CDR3 in DNA: TGTGCCAGCAGCGTCGCAGACAGCTACTCCTACGAGCAGTACTTC. Translating gives CASSVADSYSYEQYF. The rearrangement uses TRBV9 and TRBJ2-7; perhaps TRBD1 as D (5 bases). CDR3 size: 15 residues. Germline CDR1 is SGDLS and CDR2 is YYNGEE. V lost 2 bases, J lost 0 bases, and 12 bases lay in between.

This chain joins TRBV28 and TRBJ2-5, with 8 bases fitting TRBD2. The CDR3 contains 15 residues. Losses at the gene ends were 3 bases for V and 0 bases for J; bases not matched to a gene: 3. Germline values: CDR1 MDHEN, CDR2 SYDVKM. The CDR3 spells CASSFPSGYQETQYF. As DNA, the CDR3 is TGTGCCAGCAGTTTTCCTAGCGGGTACCAAGAGACCCAGTACTTC. The full variable domain, in which reference TRBV28 and TRBJ2-5 provide the parts outside the CDR3, is DVKVTQSSRYLVKRTGEKVFLECVQDMDHENMFWYRQDPGLGLRLIYFSYDVKMKEKGDIPEGYSVSREKKERFSLILESASTNQTSMYLCASSFPSGYQETQYFGPGTRLLVL.

This clone was seen once. This chain uses TRBV10-1 with TRBJ2-7, with a possible D match to TRBD2 (5 bases). CDR1 and CDR2 from the germline V gene are WNHNN and SYGVQD (reference sequence). The ends were cut back, 8 bases at V and 0 bases at J, with 8 bases in the middle. The CDR3 has 12 amino acids. CDR3 sequence reads: CASGTSSYEQYF. The CDR3 coding sequence is TGCGCCAGCGGTACTAGCTCCTACGAGCAGTACTTC.